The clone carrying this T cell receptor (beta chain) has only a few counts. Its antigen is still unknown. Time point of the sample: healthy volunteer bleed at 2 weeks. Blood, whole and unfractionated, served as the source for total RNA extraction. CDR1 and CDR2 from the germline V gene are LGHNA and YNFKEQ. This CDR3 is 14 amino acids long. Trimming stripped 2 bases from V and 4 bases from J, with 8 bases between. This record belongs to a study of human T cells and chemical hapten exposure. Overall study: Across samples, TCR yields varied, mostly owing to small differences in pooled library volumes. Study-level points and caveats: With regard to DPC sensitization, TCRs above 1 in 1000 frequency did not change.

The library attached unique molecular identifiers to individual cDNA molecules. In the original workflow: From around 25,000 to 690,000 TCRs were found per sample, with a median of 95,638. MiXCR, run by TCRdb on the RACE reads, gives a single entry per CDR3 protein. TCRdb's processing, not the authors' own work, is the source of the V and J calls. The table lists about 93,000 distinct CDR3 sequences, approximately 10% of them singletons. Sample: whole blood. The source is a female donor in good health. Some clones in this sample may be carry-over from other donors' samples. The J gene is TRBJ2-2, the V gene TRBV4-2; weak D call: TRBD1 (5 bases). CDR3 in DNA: TGTGCCAGCAGCCAAAAGACAGCCACCGGGGAGCTGTTTTTT. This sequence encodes CASSQKTATGELFF.